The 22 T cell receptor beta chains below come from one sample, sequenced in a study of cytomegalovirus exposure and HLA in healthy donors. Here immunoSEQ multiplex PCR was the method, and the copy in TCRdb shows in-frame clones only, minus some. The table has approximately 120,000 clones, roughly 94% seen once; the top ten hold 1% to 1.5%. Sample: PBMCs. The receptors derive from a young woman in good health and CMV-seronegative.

Written as DNA, the CDR3 is TGTGCCAGCAGTTTCGGGGGAGACGATGAGCAGTTCTTC. This translates into CASSFGGDDEQFF. The chain employs TRBV27 and TRBJ2-1, with D possibly being TRBD2 (6 bases). Trimming shortened V by 3 bases and J by 8 bases, and 11 bases separated the two germline ends. CDR1 and CDR2 from the germline V gene are MNHEY and SMNVEV (reference sequence). This CDR3 has 13 amino acids.

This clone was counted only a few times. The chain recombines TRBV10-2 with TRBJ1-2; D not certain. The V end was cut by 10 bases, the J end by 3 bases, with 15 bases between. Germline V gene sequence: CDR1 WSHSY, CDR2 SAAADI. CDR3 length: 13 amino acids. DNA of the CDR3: TGCGCCACGACCTCTGGGCTTGACTATGGCTACACCTTC. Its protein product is CATTSGLDYGYTF.

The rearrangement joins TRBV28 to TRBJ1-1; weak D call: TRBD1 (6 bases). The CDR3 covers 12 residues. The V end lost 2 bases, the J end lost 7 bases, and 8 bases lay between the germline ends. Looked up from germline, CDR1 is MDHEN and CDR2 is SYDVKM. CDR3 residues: CASSLGTREAFF. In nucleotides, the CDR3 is TGTGCCAGCAGTTTAGGGACACGTGAAGCTTTCTTT.

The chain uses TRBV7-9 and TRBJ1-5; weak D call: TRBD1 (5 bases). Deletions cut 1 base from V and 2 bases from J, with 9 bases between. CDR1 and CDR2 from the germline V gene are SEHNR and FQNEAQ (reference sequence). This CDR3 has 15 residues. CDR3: CASSLGGVGNQPQHF. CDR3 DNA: TGTGCCAGCAGCTTAGGGGGGGTAGGCAATCAGCCCCAGCATTTT. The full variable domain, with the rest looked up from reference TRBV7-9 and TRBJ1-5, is DTGVSQNPRHKITKRGQNVTFRCDPISEHNRLYWYRQTLGQGPEFLTYFQNEAQLEKSRLLSDRFSAERPKGSFSTLEIQRTEQGDSAMYLCASSLGGVGNQPQHFGDGTRLSIL.

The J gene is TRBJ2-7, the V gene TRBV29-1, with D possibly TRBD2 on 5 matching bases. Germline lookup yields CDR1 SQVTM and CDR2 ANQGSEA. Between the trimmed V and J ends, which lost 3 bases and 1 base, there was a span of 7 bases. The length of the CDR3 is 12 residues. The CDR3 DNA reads TGCAGCGTTGACCGGGGTTCCTACGAGCAGTACTTC. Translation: CSVDRGSYEQYF.

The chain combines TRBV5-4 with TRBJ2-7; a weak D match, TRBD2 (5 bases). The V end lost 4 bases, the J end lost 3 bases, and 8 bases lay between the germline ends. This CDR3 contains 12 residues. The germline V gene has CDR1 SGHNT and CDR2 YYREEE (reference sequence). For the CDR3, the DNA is TGTGCCAGCAGCCGGGATCTCTACGAGCAGTACTTC. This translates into CASSRDLYEQYF.

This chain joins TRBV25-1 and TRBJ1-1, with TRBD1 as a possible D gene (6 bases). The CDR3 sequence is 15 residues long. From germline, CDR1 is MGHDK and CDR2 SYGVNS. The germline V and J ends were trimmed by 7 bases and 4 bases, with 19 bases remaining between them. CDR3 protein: CASTSRDNFPTEAFF. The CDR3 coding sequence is TGTGCCAGCACTTCCCGGGACAATTTCCCCACTGAAGCTTTCTTT.

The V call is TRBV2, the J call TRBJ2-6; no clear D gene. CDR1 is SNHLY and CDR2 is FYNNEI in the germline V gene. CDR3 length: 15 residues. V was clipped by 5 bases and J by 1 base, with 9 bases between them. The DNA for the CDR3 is TGTGCCAGCAGTTTACATCAATCTGGGGCCAACGTCCTGACTTTC. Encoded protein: CASSLHQSGANVLTF.

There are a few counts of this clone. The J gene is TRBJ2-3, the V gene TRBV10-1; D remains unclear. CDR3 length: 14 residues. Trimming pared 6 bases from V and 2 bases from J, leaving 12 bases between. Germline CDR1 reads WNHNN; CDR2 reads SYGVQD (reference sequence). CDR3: CASSNPGLTDTQYF. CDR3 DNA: TGCGCCAGCAGCAACCCGGGTCTCACAGATACGCAGTATTTT.

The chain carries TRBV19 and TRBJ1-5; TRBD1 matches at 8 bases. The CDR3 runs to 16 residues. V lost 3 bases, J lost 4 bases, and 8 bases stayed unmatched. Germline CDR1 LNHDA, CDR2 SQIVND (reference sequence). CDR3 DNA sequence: TGTGCCAGTAGTATTTTTCCAGGACAGGGAAATCAGCCCCAGCATTTT. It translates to CASSIFPGQGNQPQHF. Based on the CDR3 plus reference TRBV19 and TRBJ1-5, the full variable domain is DGGITQSPKYLFRKEGQNVTLSCEQNLNHDAMYWYRQDPGQGLRLIYYSQIVNDFQKGDIAEGYSVSREKKESFPLTVTSAQKNPTAFYLCASSIFPGQGNQPQHFGDGTRLSIL.

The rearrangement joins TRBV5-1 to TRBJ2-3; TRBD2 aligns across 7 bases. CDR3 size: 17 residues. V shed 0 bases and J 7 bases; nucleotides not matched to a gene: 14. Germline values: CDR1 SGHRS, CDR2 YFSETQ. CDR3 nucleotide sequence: TGCGCCAGCAGCTTGGGAGGGCAGATAAAGCGGGACCATACGCAGTATTTT. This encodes CASSLGGQIKRDHTQYF.

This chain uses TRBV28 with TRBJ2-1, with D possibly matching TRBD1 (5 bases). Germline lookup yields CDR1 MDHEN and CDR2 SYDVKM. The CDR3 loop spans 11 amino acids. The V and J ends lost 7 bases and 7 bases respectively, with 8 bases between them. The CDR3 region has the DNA TGTGCCAGCATGCAGGGAAATGAGCAGTTCTTC. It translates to CASMQGNEQFF.

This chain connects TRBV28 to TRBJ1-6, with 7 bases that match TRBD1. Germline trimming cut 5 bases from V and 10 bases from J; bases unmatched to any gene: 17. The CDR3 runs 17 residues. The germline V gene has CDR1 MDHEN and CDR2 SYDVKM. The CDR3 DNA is TGTGCCAGCAGTCGCCGGGACAGTATCCTCAGGGGCTCACCCCTCCACTTT. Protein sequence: CASSRRDSILRGSPLHF.

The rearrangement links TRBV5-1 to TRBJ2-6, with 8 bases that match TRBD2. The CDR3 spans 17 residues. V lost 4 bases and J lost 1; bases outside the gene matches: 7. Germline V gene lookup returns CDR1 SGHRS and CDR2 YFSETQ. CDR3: CASSPGTRRSGANVLTF. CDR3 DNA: TGCGCCAGCAGCCCCGGGACTAGAAGGTCTGGGGCCAACGTCCTGACTTTC.

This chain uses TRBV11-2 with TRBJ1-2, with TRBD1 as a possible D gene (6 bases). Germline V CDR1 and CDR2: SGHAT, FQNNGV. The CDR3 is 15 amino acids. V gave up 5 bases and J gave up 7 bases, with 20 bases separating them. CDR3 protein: CASSLPGQPGVGYTF. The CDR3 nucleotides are TGTGCCAGCAGCCTCCCGGGACAACCCGGTGTTGGCTACACCTTC.

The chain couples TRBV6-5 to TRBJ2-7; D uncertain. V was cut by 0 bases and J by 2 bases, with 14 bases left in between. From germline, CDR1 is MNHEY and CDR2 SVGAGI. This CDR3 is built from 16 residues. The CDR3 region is CASSYSRSASTYEQYF. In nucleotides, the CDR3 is TGTGCCAGCAGTTACTCCCGGAGTGCCAGTACCTACGAGCAGTACTTC.

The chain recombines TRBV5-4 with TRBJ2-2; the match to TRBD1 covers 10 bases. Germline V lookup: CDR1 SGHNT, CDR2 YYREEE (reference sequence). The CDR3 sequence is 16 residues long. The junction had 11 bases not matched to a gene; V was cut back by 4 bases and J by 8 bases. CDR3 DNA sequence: TGTGCCAGCAGCGCCAGGGACAGGGGTGCGTTAGGGGAGCTGTTTTTT. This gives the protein CASSARDRGALGELFF. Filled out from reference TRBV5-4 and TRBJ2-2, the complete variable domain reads ETGVTQSPTHLIKTRGQQVTLRCSSQSGHNTVSWYQQALGQGPQFIFQYYREEENGRGNFPPRFSGLQFPNYSSELNVNALELDDSALYLCASSARDRGALGELFFGEGSRLTVL.

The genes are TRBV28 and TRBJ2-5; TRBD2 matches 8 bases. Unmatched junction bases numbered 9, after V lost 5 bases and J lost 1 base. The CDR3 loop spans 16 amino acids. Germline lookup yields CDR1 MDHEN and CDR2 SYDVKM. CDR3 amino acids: CASSSERGPLQETQYF. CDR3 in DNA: TGTGCCAGCAGTAGCGAGCGGGGGCCCCTCCAAGAGACCCAGTACTTC. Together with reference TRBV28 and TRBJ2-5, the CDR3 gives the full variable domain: DVKVTQSSRYLVKRTGEKVFLECVQDMDHENMFWYRQDPGLGLRLIYFSYDVKMKEKGDIPEGYSVSREKKERFSLILESASTNQTSMYLCASSSERGPLQETQYFGPGTRLLVL.

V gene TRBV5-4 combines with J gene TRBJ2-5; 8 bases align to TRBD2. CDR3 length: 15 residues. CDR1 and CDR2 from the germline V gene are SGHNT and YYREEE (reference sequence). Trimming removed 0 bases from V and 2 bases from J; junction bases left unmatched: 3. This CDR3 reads CASSLAGGGQETQYF. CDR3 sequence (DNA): TGTGCCAGCAGCTTGGCGGGCGGGGGGCAAGAGACCCAGTACTTC.

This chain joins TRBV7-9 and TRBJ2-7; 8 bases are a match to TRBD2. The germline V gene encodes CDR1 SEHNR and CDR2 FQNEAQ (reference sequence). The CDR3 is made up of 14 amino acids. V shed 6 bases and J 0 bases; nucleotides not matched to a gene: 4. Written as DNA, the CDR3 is TGTGCCAGCAGTGAGCGGGAGAGCTCCTACGAGCAGTACTTC. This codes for CASSERESSYEQYF.

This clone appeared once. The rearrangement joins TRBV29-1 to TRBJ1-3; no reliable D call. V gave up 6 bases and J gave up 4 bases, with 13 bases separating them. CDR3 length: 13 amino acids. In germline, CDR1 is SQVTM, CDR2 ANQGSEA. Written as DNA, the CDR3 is TGCAGCGTATATTCCTATCCGGGAAACACCATATATTTT. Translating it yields CSVYSYPGNTIYF.

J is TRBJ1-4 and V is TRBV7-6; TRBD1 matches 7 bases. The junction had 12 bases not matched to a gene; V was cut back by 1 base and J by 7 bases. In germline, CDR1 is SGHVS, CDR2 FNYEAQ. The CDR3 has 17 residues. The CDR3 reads CASSLVLAGDSSEKLFF. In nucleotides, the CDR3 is TGTGCCAGCAGCTTAGTTTTAGCTGGGGACAGTTCTGAAAAACTGTTTTTT.